This T cell receptor beta chain comes out of a study of T cell responses to AZD1222 COVID-19 vaccine. The CDR3 is made up of 14 amino acids. The V and J ends lost 1 base and 10 bases respectively, with 11 bases between them. Germline V lookup: CDR1 LGHDT, CDR2 YNNKEL (reference sequence). The table came from immunoSEQ multiplex PCR; TCRdb's copy has only in-frame clones and leaves some out. The data hold under 55,000 clones, with about 86% observed a single time. The receptor's source is an adult in good health. Specimen: peripheral blood, collected on day 0 of AZD1222 vaccination. The chain joins TRBV3-1 (or the pseudogene TRBV3-2) to TRBJ1-6, with D possibly matching TRBD1 (6 bases). CDR3 in DNA: TGTGCCAGCAGCCAAGGACAGGTGGGGTCACCCCTCCACTTT. Protein: CASSQGQVGSPLHF.